This passage covers 2 T cell receptor beta chains from one sample sequenced in a study of T cell responses to AZD1222 COVID-19 vaccine. The method was immunoSEQ multiplex PCR; TCRdb's version includes in-frame clones alone and lacks a portion of them. Here the sample spans over 100,000 clones, about 89% being singletons. Sequenced here: peripheral blood, sampled on day 0 of AZD1222 vaccination. These receptor sequences come from an adult in good health.

The genes are TRBV6-1 and TRBJ1-2; no definite D call. V was clipped by 1 base and J by 4 bases, with 7 bases between them. The CDR3 runs 13 residues. Looked up from germline, CDR1 is MNHNS and CDR2 is SASEGT. The CDR3 loop reads CASSEGRLYGYTF. As DNA, the CDR3 is TGTGCCAGCAGTGAAGGGCGACTCTATGGCTACACCTTC.

This clone appeared a few times. The chain employs TRBV11-2 and TRBJ1-2, with TRBD1 as a possible D gene (6 bases). The germline V and J ends were trimmed by 4 bases and 2 bases, with 8 bases remaining between them. Per germline, CDR1 SGHAT and CDR2 FQNNGV. The CDR3 loop spans 13 amino acids. CDR3 protein: CASSSQGNYGYTF. The CDR3 DNA is TGTGCCAGCAGCTCCCAGGGGAACTATGGCTACACCTTC.